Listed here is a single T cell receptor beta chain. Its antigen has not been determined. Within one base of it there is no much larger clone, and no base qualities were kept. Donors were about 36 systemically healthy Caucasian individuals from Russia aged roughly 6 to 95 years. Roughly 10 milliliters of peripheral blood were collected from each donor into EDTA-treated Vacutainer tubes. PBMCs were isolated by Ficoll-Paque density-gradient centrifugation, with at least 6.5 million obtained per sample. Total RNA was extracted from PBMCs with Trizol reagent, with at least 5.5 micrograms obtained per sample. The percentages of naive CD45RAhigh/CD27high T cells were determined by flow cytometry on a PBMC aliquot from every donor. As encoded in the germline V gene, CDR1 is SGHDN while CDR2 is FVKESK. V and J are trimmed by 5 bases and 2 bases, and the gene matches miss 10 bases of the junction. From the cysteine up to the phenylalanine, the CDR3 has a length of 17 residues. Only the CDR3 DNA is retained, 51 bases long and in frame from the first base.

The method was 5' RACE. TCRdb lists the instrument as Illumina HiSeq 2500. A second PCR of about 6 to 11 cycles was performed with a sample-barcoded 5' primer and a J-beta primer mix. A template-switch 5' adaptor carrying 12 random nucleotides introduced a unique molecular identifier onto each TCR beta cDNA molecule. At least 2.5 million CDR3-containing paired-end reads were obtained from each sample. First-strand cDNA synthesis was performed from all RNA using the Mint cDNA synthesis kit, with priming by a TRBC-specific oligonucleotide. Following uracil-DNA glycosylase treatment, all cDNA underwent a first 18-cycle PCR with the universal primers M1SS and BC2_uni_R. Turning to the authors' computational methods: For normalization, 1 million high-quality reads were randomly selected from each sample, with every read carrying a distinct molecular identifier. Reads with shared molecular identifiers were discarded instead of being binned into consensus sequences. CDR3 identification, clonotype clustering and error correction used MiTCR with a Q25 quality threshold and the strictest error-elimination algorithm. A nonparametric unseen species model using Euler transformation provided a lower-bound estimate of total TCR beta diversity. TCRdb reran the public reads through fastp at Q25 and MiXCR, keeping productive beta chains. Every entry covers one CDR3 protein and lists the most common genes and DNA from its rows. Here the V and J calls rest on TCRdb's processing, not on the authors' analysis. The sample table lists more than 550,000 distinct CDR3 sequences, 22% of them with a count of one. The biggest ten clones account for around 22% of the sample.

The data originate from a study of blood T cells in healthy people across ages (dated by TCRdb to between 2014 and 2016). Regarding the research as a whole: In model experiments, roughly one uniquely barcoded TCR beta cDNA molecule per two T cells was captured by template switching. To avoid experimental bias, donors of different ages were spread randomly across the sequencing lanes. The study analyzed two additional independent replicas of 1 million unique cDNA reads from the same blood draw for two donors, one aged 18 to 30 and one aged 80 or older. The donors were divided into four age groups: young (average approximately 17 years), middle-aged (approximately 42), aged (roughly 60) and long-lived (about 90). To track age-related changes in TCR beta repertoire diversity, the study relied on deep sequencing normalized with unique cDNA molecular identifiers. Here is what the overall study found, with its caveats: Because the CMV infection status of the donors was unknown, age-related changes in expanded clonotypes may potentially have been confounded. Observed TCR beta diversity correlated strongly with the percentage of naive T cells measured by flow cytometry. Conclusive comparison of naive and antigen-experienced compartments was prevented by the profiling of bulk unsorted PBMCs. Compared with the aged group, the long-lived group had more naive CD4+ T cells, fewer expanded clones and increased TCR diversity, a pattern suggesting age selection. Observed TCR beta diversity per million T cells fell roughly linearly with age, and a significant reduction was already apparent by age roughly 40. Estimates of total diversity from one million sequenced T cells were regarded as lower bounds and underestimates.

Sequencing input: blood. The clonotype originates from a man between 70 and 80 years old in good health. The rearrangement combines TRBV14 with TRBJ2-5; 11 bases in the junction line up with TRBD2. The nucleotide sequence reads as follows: TGTGCCAGCAGCAGATTTAGCGGGAGGGTCGTTCAAGAGACCCAGTACTTC. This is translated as CASSRFSGRVVQETQYF. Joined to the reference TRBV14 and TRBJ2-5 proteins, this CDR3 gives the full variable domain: EAGVTQFPSHSVIEKGQTVTLRCDPISGHDNLYWYRRVMGKEIKFLLHFVKESKQDESGMPNNRFLAERTGGTYSTLKVQPAELEDSGVYFCASSRFSGRVVQETQYFGPGTRLLVL.